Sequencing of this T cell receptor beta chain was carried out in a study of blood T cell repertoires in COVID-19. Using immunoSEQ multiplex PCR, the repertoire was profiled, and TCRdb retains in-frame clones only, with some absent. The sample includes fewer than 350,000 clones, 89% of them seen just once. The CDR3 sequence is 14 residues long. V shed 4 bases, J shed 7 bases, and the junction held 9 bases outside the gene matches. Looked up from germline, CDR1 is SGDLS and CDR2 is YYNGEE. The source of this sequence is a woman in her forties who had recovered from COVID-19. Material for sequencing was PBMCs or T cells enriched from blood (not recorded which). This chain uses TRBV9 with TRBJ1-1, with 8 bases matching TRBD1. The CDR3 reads CASSPGQALGEAFF. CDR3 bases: TGTGCCAGCAGCCCGGGACAGGCCCTCGGTGAAGCTTTCTTT.